Sequencing of this T cell receptor (beta chain) was carried out in a study of cytomegalovirus exposure and HLA in healthy donors. Background on the study: According to later analysis, the same platform produced the roughly 110 validation and several hundred first-cohort repertoires.

CDR3 length: 15 residues. The V end was cut by 0 bases, the J end by 1 base, with 7 bases between. Germline CDR1 and CDR2: LGHNA and YSLEER. The assay was immunoSEQ multiplex PCR, and TCRdb's table has in-frame clones only and misses some. This table holds 250,000 to 400,000 clones, approximately 91% found once. The TCR sequence derives from a man aged 25-45 years in good health and CMV-seronegative. The chain joins TRBV4-3 to TRBJ2-4; D perhaps matches TRBD1 (5 bases). Source material: PBMCs. In nucleotides, the CDR3 is TGCGCCAGCAGCCAAGACAGGGTTGCCAAAAACATTCAGTACTTC. The encoded protein is CASSQDRVAKNIQYF.